The 26 T cell receptor beta chains reported below all come from one sample, sequenced in a study of cytomegalovirus exposure and HLA in healthy donors. The PCR had 60 Vbeta and 13 Jbeta primers. TCRdb's table, derived via immunoSEQ multiplex PCR, lists solely in-frame clones and lacks some. In the table there are around 160,000 clones, 75% to 90% of which are singletons. Sequenced material: PBMCs. The receptor source for this set is a human donor in good health.

V usage is TRBV9 and J usage is TRBJ2-7; no reliable D call. This CDR3 is 13 amino acids long. V was trimmed by 3 bases and J by 0 bases, leaving 7 bases between them. Germline values: CDR1 SGDLS, CDR2 YYNGEE. The CDR3 sequence: CASSASSSYEQYF. The CDR3 DNA reads as TGTGCCAGCAGCGCCTCGAGCTCCTACGAGCAGTACTTC.

The chain recombines TRBV15 with TRBJ2-3; 10 bases are a match to TRBD1. The length of the CDR3 is 15 residues. CDR1 and CDR2 (germline): LNHNV, YYDKDF (reference sequence). Trimming took 3 bases from V and 11 from J; bases not matched to a gene: 11. DNA for the CDR3: TGTGCCACCAGCAGTTCCCGGGACAGGGGCCGGGAGCAGTATTTT. Its translation is CATSSSRDRGREQYF.

V usage is TRBV27 and J usage is TRBJ1-2; the match to TRBD1 covers 7 bases. Trimming cost V 8 bases and J 4 bases; bases outside gene matches: 4. The length of the CDR3 is 12 residues. Germline CDR1 MNHEY, CDR2 SMNVEV (reference sequence). The CDR3 protein is CASRDRVYGYTF. CDR3 DNA sequence: TGTGCCAGCCGTGACAGGGTCTATGGCTACACCTTC.

This clone was recorded only once. The chain recombines TRBV2 with TRBJ1-3; weak D call: TRBD1 (5 bases). The CDR3 is 17 amino acids. The germline gives CDR1 SNHLY, CDR2 FYNNEI. The V gene lost 7 bases and the J gene lost 0 bases, with 19 bases spanning the gap. CDR3 in DNA: TGTGCCAGCACTCCAGAGTTGACAGTACTCTCTGGAAACACCATATATTTT. This gives the protein CASTPELTVLSGNTIYF.

The chain carries TRBV2 and TRBJ2-3; 15 positions agree with TRBD2. Trimming took 7 bases from V and 4 from J; bases not matched to a gene: 3. CDR3 length: 15 residues. Per germline, CDR1 SNHLY and CDR2 FYNNEI. Written as DNA, the CDR3 is TGTGCCAGCACTGGACTAGCGGGGGGGGCAGATACGCAGTATTTT. This gives the protein CASTGLAGGADTQYF.

This chain connects TRBV5-6 to TRBJ1-2; a possible D gene is TRBD1 (6 bases). The V gene's germline CDR1 is SGHDT and CDR2 YYEEEE. The CDR3 extends over 13 amino acids. V lost 4 bases and J lost 3, with 10 bases in between. As DNA, the CDR3 is TGTGCCAGCAGCCTGACAGGAGACTATGGCTACACCTTC. It codes for CASSLTGDYGYTF.

J is TRBJ1-5 and V is TRBV21-1; the table's D call, TRBD1, was not checked against the DNA. TRBV21-1 counts as a pseudogene. The CDR3 runs to 18 residues. The CDR3 bases are TGTGCCAGCAGCAAACCCAGGACAGGGAGTTATAGCAATCAGCCCCAGCATTTT. It specifies CASSKPRTGSYSNQPQHF.

The chain joins TRBV18 to TRBJ2-2; D ambiguous. Deletions cut 4 bases from V and 7 bases from J, with 7 bases between. CDR3 size: 12 residues. Germline V gene sequence: CDR1 KGHSH, CDR2 LQKENI. The CDR3 DNA reads as TGTGCCAGCTCACTAGCCTTCGGGGAGCTGTTTTTT. Translated: CASSLAFGELFF.

This CDR3 reads CASSLPGGTDTQYF. CDR3 coding DNA: TGCGCCAGCAGCTTGCCGGGTGGGACAGATACGCAGTATTTT. J is TRBJ2-3 and V is TRBV5-1; D is unclear. Germline V gene lookup returns CDR1 SGHRS and CDR2 YFSETQ. The ends were cut back, 1 base at V and 3 bases at J, with 9 bases in the middle. The CDR3 spans 14 residues. Full variable domain (remainder filled in from reference TRBV5-1 and TRBJ2-3): KAGVTQTPRYLIKTRGQQVTLSCSPISGHRSVSWYQQTPGQGLQFLFEYFSETQRNKGNFPGRFSGRQFSNSRSEMNVSTLELGDSALYLCASSLPGGTDTQYFGPGTRLTVL.

The CDR3 DNA reads as TGTGCCAGCAGCCCTGGGCGGGGGAATCAGCCCCAGCATTTT. Translation gives CASSPGRGNQPQHF. The J gene is TRBJ1-5, the V gene TRBV5-4; D is possibly TRBD1 (5 bases). CDR3 length: 14 amino acids. The germline V gene encodes CDR1 SGHNT and CDR2 YYREEE (reference sequence). V lost 4 bases to trimming and J lost 4 bases, with 12 bases between them.

This clone has only a few counts. The chain has TRBV5-1 and TRBJ1-2; TRBD1 agrees at 9 bases. Germline trimming cut 4 bases from V and 3 bases from J; bases unmatched to any gene: 7. CDR3 length: 15 amino acids. Germline assignment: CDR1 SGHRS and CDR2 YFSETQ. For the CDR3, the DNA is TGCGCCAGCAGCCCGGAGGGGACAGGGTACTATGGCTACACCTTC. It is translated as CASSPEGTGYYGYTF.

The chain joins TRBV19 to TRBJ2-3; D perhaps matches TRBD2 (7 bases). Germline CDR1 is LNHDA and CDR2 is SQIVND (reference sequence). The V gene lost 5 bases and the J gene lost 5 bases, with 32 bases spanning the gap. CDR3 length: 20 amino acids. This chain's CDR3 is CASSFTRAGGGSSGEDTQYF. DNA of the CDR3: TGTGCCAGTAGTTTCACCCGGGCCGGGGGCGGGTCTAGCGGTGAAGATACGCAGTATTTT.

Comment on this clone: Other nucleotide sequences in the sample specify the same CDR3. This rearrangement joins TRBV10-3 to TRBJ1-5; weak D call: TRBD1 (6 bases). Trimming stripped 4 bases from V and 5 bases from J, with 12 bases between. CDR1 is ENHRY, CDR2 SYGVKD, per germline. CDR3 length: 14 amino acids. The CDR3 here is CAISGSGADQPQHF. The DNA of the CDR3 is TGTGCCATCAGTGGCTCAGGGGCCGATCAGCCCCAGCATTTT.

V is TRBV6-6 and J is TRBJ2-7; possible D gene TRBD2, 5 bases. Germline V gene sequence: CDR1 MNHNY, CDR2 SVGAGI (reference sequence). This CDR3 region has 14 residues. V lost 5 bases, J lost 0 bases, and 11 bases lay in between. The CDR3 reads CASSMSGDSYEQYF. In DNA form, the CDR3 reads TGTGCCAGCAGTATGTCCGGGGACTCCTACGAGCAGTACTTC.

This chain links TRBV4-3 with TRBJ2-7, with 9 bases fitting TRBD1. This CDR3 contains 14 residues. From germline, CDR1 is LGHNA and CDR2 YSLEER. Losses at the gene ends were 3 bases for V and 4 bases for J; bases not matched to a gene: 4. The CDR3 DNA is TGCGCCAGCAGCCAGGGGACAGGGTGGTACGAGCAGTACTTC. Its translation is CASSQGTGWYEQYF.

The chain carries TRBV21-1 and TRBJ1-1; TRBD1 is taken as the D call from the table, unchecked against the DNA. TRBV21-1 is noted as a pseudogene. The CDR3 loop spans 16 amino acids. The CDR3 region has the DNA TGTGCCAGCAGCCTCTTGTGGGGACAGGGGGACACTGAAGCTTTCTTT. Protein product: CASSLLWGQGDTEAFF.

The J gene is TRBJ1-4, the V gene TRBV4-3; tentative D call: TRBD1 (5 bases). V gave up 7 bases and J gave up 10 bases, with 22 bases separating them. CDR1 and CDR2 (germline): LGHNA, YSLEER. This CDR3 has 15 amino acids. The CDR3 protein is CASNLRGGAASKLFF. Written as DNA, the CDR3 is TGCGCCAGCAACCTCAGAGGAGGGGCCGCCTCAAAACTGTTTTTT.

The gene calls are TRBV5-6 and TRBJ1-4; D gene unclear. The V end lost 2 bases, the J end lost 2 bases, and 7 bases lay between the germline ends. Per germline, CDR1 SGHDT and CDR2 YYEEEE. The CDR3 contains 14 residues. CDR3 coding DNA: TGTGCCAGCAGCTTATATGAGACTAATGAAAAACTGTTTTTT. It translates to CASSLYETNEKLFF.

This rearrangement joins TRBV27 to TRBJ1-2; D may be TRBD1 (6 bases). The CDR3 consists of 14 residues. Per germline, CDR1 MNHEY and CDR2 SMNVEV (reference sequence). Trimming shortened V by 5 bases and J by 3 bases, and 13 bases separated the two germline ends. For the CDR3, the DNA is TGTGCCAGCAGTAACCGGGACAAGGACTATGGCTACACCTTC. It encodes CASSNRDKDYGYTF.

V usage is TRBV13 and J usage is TRBJ2-3; the D gene could be TRBD1 or TRBD2 (7 bases each). Per the germline V gene, CDR1 is PRHDT and CDR2 is FYEKMQ (reference sequence). The CDR3 consists of 16 residues. Trimming shortened V by 4 bases and J by 1 base, and 15 bases separated the two germline ends. The CDR3, as DNA: TGTGCCAGCAGCTCAGGGGGGGGGCCCGGCACAGATACGCAGTATTTT. Its translation: CASSSGGGPGTDTQYF.

In DNA form, the CDR3 reads TGTGCCAGCAGCGTGTTACTAGCGGGTTCCTCGGGTGAGCAGTTCTTC. Its protein is CASSVLLAGSSGEQFF. The J gene is TRBJ2-1, the V gene TRBV13, with 9 bases that match TRBD2. The CDR3 runs to 16 residues. Germline CDR1 is PRHDT and CDR2 is FYEKMQ (reference sequence). After removal of 5 bases from V and 9 bases from J, the junction contained 14 bases not matched to a gene.

Details on this clone: Other DNA sequences in this sample translate to the same CDR3. The V call is TRBV15, the J call TRBJ1-3; D unclear. V lost 0 bases to trimming and J lost 2 bases, with 8 bases between them. The CDR3 runs to 15 residues. In germline, CDR1 is LNHNV, CDR2 YYDKDF (reference sequence). The CDR3: CATSRDPGAGNTIYF. Here the CDR3 DNA reads TGTGCCACCAGCAGAGATCCCGGAGCTGGAAACACCATATATTTT.

This clone is a singleton in its sample. The V and J genes are TRBV6-1 and TRBJ2-5, with 7 bases matching TRBD1. The CDR3 is 14 residues long. After removal of 7 bases from V and 5 bases from J, the junction contained 10 bases not matched to a gene. The germline CDR1 and CDR2 sequences are MNHNS and SASEGT. The CDR3 protein is CASNSNRGRETQYF. CDR3 sequence (DNA): TGTGCCAGCAACTCCAACAGGGGCAGGGAGACCCAGTACTTC.

The chain links TRBV13 to TRBJ2-7; 9 bases match TRBD1. The trim removed 4 bases at V and 4 bases at J, leaving 8 bases unmatched. The CDR3 runs 15 residues. The germline V gene encodes CDR1 PRHDT and CDR2 FYEKMQ (reference sequence). CDR3 nucleotide sequence: TGTGCCAGCAGCTCCGGGACAGGGAAATTTTACGAGCAGTACTTC. Amino acids: CASSSGTGKFYEQYF.

This clone was detected only a few times. The J gene is TRBJ1-2, the V gene TRBV19; 7 bases are a match to TRBD1. The CDR3 is 18 residues long. The V gene end was trimmed by 0 bases and the J gene end by 6 bases; junction bases not matched to a gene: 16. CDR1 is LNHDA, CDR2 SQIVND, per germline (reference sequence). CDR3 region: CASSIDVGQLGVTDGYTF. CDR3 nucleotide sequence: TGTGCCAGTAGTATAGATGTGGGACAGTTAGGGGTGACGGATGGCTACACCTTC. The full variable domain, with the rest looked up from reference TRBV19 and TRBJ1-2, is DGGITQSPKYLFRKEGQNVTLSCEQNLNHDAMYWYRQDPGQGLRLIYYSQIVNDFQKGDIAEGYSVSREKKESFPLTVTSAQKNPTAFYLCASSIDVGQLGVTDGYTFGSGTRLTVV.

This clone was found a few times. V is TRBV27 and J is TRBJ2-2, with a tentative D call TRBD1 (5 bases). CDR1 and CDR2 from the germline V gene are MNHEY and SMNVEV (reference sequence). V was trimmed by 4 bases and J by 6 bases, leaving 15 bases between them. This CDR3 contains 15 residues. CDR3 loop: CASSSDSLGAGELFF. The CDR3, as DNA: TGTGCCAGCAGTTCCGACAGTTTGGGCGCCGGGGAGCTGTTTTTT.